The 6 T cell receptor beta chains listed next were all sequenced from one sample in a study of shared clonotypes between healthy human individuals (dated by TCRdb to 2020 to 2021). Receptor libraries were prepared by the immunoSEQ multiplex PCR assay. What TCRdb holds here is the immuneACCESS table cut down to in-frame rearrangements. Part of the clones is not present; checked against another copy, under half of the missing clones reflect an unresolved V gene, and the others are unexplained. The sample table contains 550,000 to 850,000 clones; only one count was recorded for roughly 72% of them. Approximately 1.7% of the sample is held by the ten biggest clonotypes. Sequencing was done on a sample of memory CD4+ T cells sorted from blood. The sample's cell subset or site label, decoded: CD45RA-negative fraction. The receptor source for this set is a woman aged 25 to 39 in good health.

V usage is TRBV6-1 and J usage is TRBJ2-2; 8 bases align to TRBD2. Germline V gene sequence: CDR1 MNHNS, CDR2 SASEGT. V gave up 8 bases and J gave up 3 bases; unmatched junction bases: 8. CDR3 length equals 15 residues. CDR3 residues: CASGAAGGYTGELFF. The CDR3 nucleotides read TGTGCCAGCGGGGCGGCGGGAGGCTACACCGGGGAGCTGTTTTTT.

The chain is built from TRBV19 and TRBJ1-1; TRBD1 is a possible D gene (6 bases). Germline-derived CDR1 and CDR2 are LNHDA and SQIVND (reference sequence). Trimming shortened V by 6 bases and J by 4 bases, and 18 bases separated the two germline ends. The CDR3 has 15 residues. The CDR3 DNA reads as TGTGCCAGTAGAGGGCGGGCGGCCAGGGGCACTGAAGCTTTCTTT. It codes for CASRGRAARGTEAFF. The entire variable domain, with the rest obtained from reference TRBV19 and TRBJ1-1, is as follows: DGGITQSPKYLFRKEGQNVTLSCEQNLNHDAMYWYRQDPGQGLRLIYYSQIVNDFQKGDIAEGYSVSREKKESFPLTVTSAQKNPTAFYLCASRGRAARGTEAFFGQGTRLTVV.

The genes are TRBV11-3 and TRBJ2-2; TRBD1 aligns across 8 bases. Germline CDR1 reads SGHNT; CDR2 reads YENEEA. CDR3 length: 17 amino acids. J lost 0 bases, V lost 2 bases, and 5 bases had no gene match. CDR3 nucleotide sequence: TGTGCCAGCAGCTTAAGAGGGACAGGTCCGAACACCGGGGAGCTGTTTTTT. Amino acid sequence: CASSLRGTGPNTGELFF. Filled out from reference TRBV11-3 and TRBJ2-2, the complete variable domain reads EAGVVQSPRYKIIEKKQPVAFWCNPISGHNTLYWYLQNLGQGPELLIRYENEEAVDDSQLPKDRFSAERLKGVDSTLKIQPAELGDSAVYLCASSLRGTGPNTGELFFGEGSRLTVL.

This clone was counted between two and nine times. This chain uses TRBV28 with TRBJ2-7; 7 bases line up with TRBD1. Germline CDR1 MDHEN, CDR2 SYDVKM. Trimming cost V 7 bases and J 3 bases; bases outside gene matches: 9. CDR3 length: 14 residues. The CDR3 nucleotides are TGTGCCAGCACCTTCGGGACAGCGTACTACGAGCAGTACTTC. Translated, it gives CASTFGTAYYEQYF.

This clone occurred a few times. For the CDR3, the DNA is TGTGCCAGCAGCTTAGAAGTTGGAGGGACTTACTACGAGCAGTACTTC. It encodes CASSLEVGGTYYEQYF. The chain carries TRBV11-2 and TRBJ2-7; tentatively, D is TRBD2 (6 bases). The CDR3 spans 16 residues. The germline V gene has CDR1 SGHAT and CDR2 FQNNGV. V was trimmed by 0 bases and J by 3 bases, leaving 15 bases between them.

As to this clone: A clone one base away is much larger, so this may be a read error. The genes are TRBV4-2 and TRBJ2-3; D not certain. CDR1 LGHNA and CDR2 YNFKEQ come from the germline V gene. This CDR3 is 12 amino acids long. With 4 bases removed from V and 0 bases from J, the gap between germline ends came to 2 bases. The CDR3 here is CASSRSTDTQYF. Written as DNA, the CDR3 is TGTGCCAGCAGCCGAAGCACAGATACGCAGTATTTT.